This T cell receptor beta chain was identified in a study of cytomegalovirus exposure and HLA in healthy donors. Across the study: It was reported in a later analysis that the roughly 120 validation repertoires used the same platform as the approximately 670 first-cohort repertoires.

Method: immunoSEQ multiplex PCR; TCRdb's copy keeps in-frame clones and lacks some. Of fewer than 55,000 clones listed, about 90% are singletons. Points from the study as a whole: Reported results showed that the classifier diagnosed cytomegalovirus status with high specificity and sensitivity. Cytomegalovirus association was assigned to around 150 TCR beta chains.

V lost 0 bases, J lost 4 bases, and 7 bases lay in between. CDR1 and CDR2 (germline): SGHNT, YYREEE (reference sequence). There are 13 residues in the CDR3. Separate from the approximately 670-subject first cohort was the roughly 130-subject validation cohort, to which the donors belonged. Comment on this clone: The antigen remains unidentified.

This receptor was identified in a man in his late teens or twenties in good health and CMV-seronegative. The chain joins TRBV5-4 to TRBJ1-1; tentative D call: TRBD1 (6 bases). Sequenced sample: PBMCs. CDR3 sequence reads: CASSLGGGTEAFF. In DNA, the CDR3 is TGTGCCAGCAGCTTGGGAGGGGGCACTGAAGCTTTCTTT.